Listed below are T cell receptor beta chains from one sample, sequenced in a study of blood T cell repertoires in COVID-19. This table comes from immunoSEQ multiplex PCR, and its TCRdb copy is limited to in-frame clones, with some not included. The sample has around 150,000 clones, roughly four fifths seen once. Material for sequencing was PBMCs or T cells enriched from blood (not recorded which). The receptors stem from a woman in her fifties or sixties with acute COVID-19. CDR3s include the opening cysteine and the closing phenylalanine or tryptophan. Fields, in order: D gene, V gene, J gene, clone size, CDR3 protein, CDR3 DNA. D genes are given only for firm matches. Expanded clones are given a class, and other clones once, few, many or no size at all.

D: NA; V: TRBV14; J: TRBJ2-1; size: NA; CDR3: CASSHGPGQLEGRLDQNEQFF; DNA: TGTGCCAGCAGCCATGGTCCCGGACAACTCGAGGGGAGGCTGGACCAGAATGAGCAGTTCTTC
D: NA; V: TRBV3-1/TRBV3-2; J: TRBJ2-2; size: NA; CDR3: CASSQDRGNTGELFF; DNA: TGTGCCAGCAGCCAAGATAGGGGAAACACCGGGGAGCTGTTTTTT
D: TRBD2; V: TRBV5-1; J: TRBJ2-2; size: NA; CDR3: CASSPLLAGGITGELFF; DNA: TGCGCCAGCAGCCCACTACTAGCGGGAGGGATCACCGGGGAGCTGTTTTTT
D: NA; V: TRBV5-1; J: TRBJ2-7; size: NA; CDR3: CASSLGLAGHEQYF; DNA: TGCGCCAGCAGCTTGGGACTGGCGGGCCACGAGCAGTACTTC
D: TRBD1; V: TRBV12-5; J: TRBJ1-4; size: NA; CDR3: CASGLGDRGPWEKLFF; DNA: TGTGCTAGTGGTTTGGGTGACAGGGGGCCATGGGAAAAACTGTTTTTT
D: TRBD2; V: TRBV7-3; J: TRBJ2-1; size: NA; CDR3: CASSSTSGSGNEQFF; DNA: TGTGCCAGCAGCTCGACTAGCGGGAGTGGCAATGAGCAGTTCTTC
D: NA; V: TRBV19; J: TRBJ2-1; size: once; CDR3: CASSLFGEQFF; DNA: TGTGCCAGTAGTTTGTTCGGTGAGCAGTTCTTC
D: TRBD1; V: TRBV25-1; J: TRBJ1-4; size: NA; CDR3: CASSNAGGLGKLFF; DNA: TGTGCCAGCAGTAACGCAGGGGGCTTAGGAAAACTGTTTTTT
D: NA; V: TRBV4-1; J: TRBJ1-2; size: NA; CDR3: CASSQGAGVKANYGYTF; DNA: TGCGCCAGCAGCCAAGGGGCAGGGGTAAAAGCTAACTATGGCTACACCTTC
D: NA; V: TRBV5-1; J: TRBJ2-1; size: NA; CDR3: CASSLGPQGSNNEQFF; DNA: TGCGCCAGCAGCTTGGGGCCTCAGGGGTCTAATAATGAGCAGTTCTTC
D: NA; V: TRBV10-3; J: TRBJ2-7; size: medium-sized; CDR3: CAISEQNKQYF; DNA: TGTGCCATCAGTGAACAGAATAAGCAGTACTTC
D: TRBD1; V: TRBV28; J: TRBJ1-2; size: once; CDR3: CASSFARGRLYGYTF; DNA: TGTGCCAGCAGTTTTGCCAGGGGGCGTCTCTATGGCTACACCTTC
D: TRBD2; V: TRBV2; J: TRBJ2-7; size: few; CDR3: CASSGTTSGLWEQYF; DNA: TGTGCCAGCAGTGGAACCACTAGCGGGTTGTGGGAGCAGTACTTC
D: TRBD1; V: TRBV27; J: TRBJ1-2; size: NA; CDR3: CASRTPGQRGYTF; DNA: TGTGCCAGCAGGACTCCGGGACAGAGAGGCTACACCTTC
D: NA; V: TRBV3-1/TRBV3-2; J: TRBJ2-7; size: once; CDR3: CASSRGLAVSYEQYF; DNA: TGTGCCAGCAGTCGGGGGCTAGCGGTCTCCTACGAGCAGTACTTC
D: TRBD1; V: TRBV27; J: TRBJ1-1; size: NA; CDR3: CASSFFRIQGANTEAFF; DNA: TGTGCCAGCAGTTTCTTCCGCATTCAGGGGGCCAACACTGAAGCTTTCTTT
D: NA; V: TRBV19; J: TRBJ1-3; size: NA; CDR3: CASSSGDGNTIYF; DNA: TGTGCCAGTAGCTCGGGAGACGGAAACACCATATATTTT
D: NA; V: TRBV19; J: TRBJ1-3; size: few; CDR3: CASTEGVHGNTIYF; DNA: TGTGCCAGTACTGAGGGGGTACATGGAAACACCATATATTTT
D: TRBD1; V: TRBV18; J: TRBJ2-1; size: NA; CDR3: CASSPPGGADEQFF; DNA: TGTGCCAGCTCACCACCAGGGGGCGCGGATGAGCAGTTCTTC
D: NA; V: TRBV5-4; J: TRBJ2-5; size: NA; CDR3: CATQRISGKETQYF; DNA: TGTGCCACCCAACGAATCTCCGGGAAAGAGACCCAGTACTTC
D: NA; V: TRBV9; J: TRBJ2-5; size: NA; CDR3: CASSVGPQEGQETQYF; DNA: TGTGCCAGCAGCGTAGGGCCCCAAGAGGGCCAAGAGACCCAGTACTTC
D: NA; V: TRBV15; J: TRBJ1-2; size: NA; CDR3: CATSREGQGYGYTF; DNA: TGTGCCACCAGCAGAGAGGGACAAGGGTATGGCTACACCTTC
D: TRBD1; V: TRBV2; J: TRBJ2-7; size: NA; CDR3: CASRGQGNYEQYF; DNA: TGTGCCAGCAGGGGACAGGGGAACTACGAGCAGTACTTC
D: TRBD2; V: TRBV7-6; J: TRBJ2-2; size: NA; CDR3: CASSSGTSGSGELFF; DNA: TGTGCCAGCAGCTCCGGGACTAGCGGATCCGGGGAGCTGTTTTTT
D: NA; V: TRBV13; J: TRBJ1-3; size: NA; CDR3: CASSYTRTGNTIYF; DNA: TGTGCCAGCAGCTATACACGCACAGGAAACACCATATATTTT
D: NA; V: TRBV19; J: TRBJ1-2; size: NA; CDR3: CASGGQTNYGYTF; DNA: TGTGCCAGTGGGGGACAAACCAACTATGGCTACACCTTC
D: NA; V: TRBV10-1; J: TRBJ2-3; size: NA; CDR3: CASSESAALITDTQYF; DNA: TGCGCCAGCAGTGAGTCAGCGGCACTGATCACAGATACGCAGTATTTT
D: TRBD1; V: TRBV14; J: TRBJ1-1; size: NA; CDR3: CASSRGLTGPLNTEAFF; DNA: TGTGCCAGCAGCCGGGGGCTGACAGGGCCTTTGAACACTGAAGCTTTCTTT
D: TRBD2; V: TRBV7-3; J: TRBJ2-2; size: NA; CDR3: CASSLTSGRAAGELFF; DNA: TGTGCCAGCAGCTTGACTAGCGGGAGGGCCGCCGGGGAGCTGTTTTTT
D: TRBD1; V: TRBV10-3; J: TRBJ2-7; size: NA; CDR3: CAISESLVEGAGYEQYF; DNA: TGTGCCATCAGTGAGTCCCTGGTTGAGGGGGCAGGGTACGAGCAGTACTTC
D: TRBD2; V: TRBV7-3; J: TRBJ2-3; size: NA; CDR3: CASSLDGTSGITDTQYF; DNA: TGTGCCAGCAGCTTAGATGGGACTAGCGGGATAACGGATACGCAGTATTTT
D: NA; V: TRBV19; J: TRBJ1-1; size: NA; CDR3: CASETGAKGVNTEAFF; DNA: TGTGCCAGTGAAACCGGGGCAAAGGGGGTGAACACTGAAGCTTTCTTT
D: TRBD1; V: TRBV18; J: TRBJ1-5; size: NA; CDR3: CASSIQGDQPQHF; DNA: TGTGCCAGCTCAATTCAGGGGGACCAGCCCCAGCATTTT
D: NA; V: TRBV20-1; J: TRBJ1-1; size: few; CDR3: CSASRPGAGTEAFF; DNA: TGCAGTGCTAGTCGCCCAGGGGCGGGCACTGAAGCTTTCTTT
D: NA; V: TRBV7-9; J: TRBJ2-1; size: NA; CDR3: CASSLGWSQGFEQFF; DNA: TGTGCCAGCAGCTTAGGCTGGTCTCAGGGGTTTGAGCAGTTCTTC
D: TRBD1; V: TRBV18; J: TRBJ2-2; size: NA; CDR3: CASSLKGANGELFF; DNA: TGTGCCAGCTCACTAAAGGGGGCGAACGGGGAGCTGTTTTTT
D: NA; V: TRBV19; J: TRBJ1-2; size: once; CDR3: CASSPLRGNGYTF; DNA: TGTGCCAGTAGTCCCTTGAGGGGGAATGGCTACACCTTC
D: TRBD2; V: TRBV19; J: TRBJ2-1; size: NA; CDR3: CASSMTLAGDEQFF; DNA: TGTGCCAGTAGTATGACCCTAGCGGGAGACGAGCAGTTCTTC
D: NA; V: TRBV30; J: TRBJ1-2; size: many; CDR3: CAWSSSGGYTF; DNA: TGTGCCTGGTCCTCCTCCGGGGGCTACACCTTC
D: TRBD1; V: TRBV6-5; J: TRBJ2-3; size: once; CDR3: CASSHRQGTTDTQYF; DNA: TGTGCCAGCAGCCACAGACAGGGGACGACAGATACGCAGTATTTT
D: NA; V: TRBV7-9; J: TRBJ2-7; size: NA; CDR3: CASSLELGTYEQYF; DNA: TGTGCCAGCAGCTTAGAACTAGGTACCTACGAGCAGTACTTC
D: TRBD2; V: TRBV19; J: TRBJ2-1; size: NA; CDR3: CASSIGLAAPGEQFF; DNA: TGTGCCAGTAGTATTGGACTAGCGGCCCCGGGTGAGCAGTTCTTC
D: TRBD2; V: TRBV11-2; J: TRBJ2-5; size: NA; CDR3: CATGTSATETQYF; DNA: TGTGCCACCGGGACTAGCGCCACGGAGACCCAGTACTTC
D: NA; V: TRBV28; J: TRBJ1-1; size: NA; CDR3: CASSSGHPNTEAFF; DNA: TGTGCCAGCAGTTCGGGACACCCGAACACTGAAGCTTTCTTT
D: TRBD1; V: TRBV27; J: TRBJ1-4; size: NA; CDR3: CASSIWDGTGKKLFF; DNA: TGTGCCAGCAGCATATGGGACGGGACAGGTAAAAAACTGTTTTTT
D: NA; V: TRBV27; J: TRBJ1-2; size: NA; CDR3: CASGMGDTYGYTF; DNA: TGTGCCAGCGGGATGGGGGACACCTATGGCTACACCTTC
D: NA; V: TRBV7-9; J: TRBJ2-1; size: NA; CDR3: CASSPSSGLLSYNEQFF; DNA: TGTGCCAGCAGCCCCAGTAGCGGCCTACTCTCCTACAATGAGCAGTTCTTC